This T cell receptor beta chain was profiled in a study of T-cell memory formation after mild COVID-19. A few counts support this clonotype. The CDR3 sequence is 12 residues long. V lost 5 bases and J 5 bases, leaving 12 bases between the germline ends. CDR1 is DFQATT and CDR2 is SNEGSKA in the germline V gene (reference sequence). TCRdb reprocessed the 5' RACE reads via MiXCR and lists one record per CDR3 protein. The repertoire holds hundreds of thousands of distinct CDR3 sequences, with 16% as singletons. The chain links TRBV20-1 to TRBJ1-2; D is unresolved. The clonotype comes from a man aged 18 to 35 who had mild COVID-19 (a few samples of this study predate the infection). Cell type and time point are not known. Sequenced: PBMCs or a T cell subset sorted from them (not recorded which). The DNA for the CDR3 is TGCAGTGCTGGTCCATCCGTTTATGGCTACACCTTC. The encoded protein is CSAGPSVYGYTF.